A selection of T cell receptor beta chains follows, all from one sample in a study of control samples from healthy donors and cancer patients. Here immunoSEQ multiplex PCR was the method, and the copy in TCRdb shows in-frame clones only, minus some. In the table there are 45,000 to 70,000 clones, roughly 90% of which are singletons. Material for sequencing was PBMCs. All receptors come from a man aged 30-40 years with colorectal cancer. The CDR3 runs from the conserved cysteine through the conserved F or W. The D gene is left open where the match is weak.

v_call	d_call	j_call	cdr3_aa	cdr3_nt
TRBV9	TRBD2	TRBJ2-3	CASSADLGLAGGTTDTQYF	TGTGCCAGCAGCGCTGACCTAGGACTAGCGGGGGGTACCACAGATACGCAGTATTTT
TRBV29-1	NA	TRBJ2-3	CSVRADTDTQYF	TGCAGCGTTCGGGCGGACACAGATACGCAGTATTTT
TRBV5-6	TRBD1	TRBJ2-3	CASSSVDRNTDTQYF	TGTGCCAGCAGTTCTGTGGACAGGAACACAGATACGCAGTATTTT
TRBV7-8	TRBD2	TRBJ2-1	CASSLLAGGRNEQFF	TGTGCCAGCAGCCTACTAGCGGGGGGCCGGAATGAGCAGTTCTTC
TRBV12-3/TRBV12-4	NA	TRBJ2-2	CASSWGTGELFF	TGTGCCAGCAGTTGGGGCACCGGGGAGCTGTTTTTT
TRBV4-3	NA	TRBJ2-3	CASSHGGTTDTQYF	TGCGCCAGCAGCCATGGGGGTACCACAGATACGCAGTATTTT
TRBV5-6	NA	TRBJ2-1	CASSLIGNEQFF	TGTGCCAGCAGCTTGATAGGGAATGAGCAGTTCTTC
TRBV12-3/TRBV12-4	NA	TRBJ2-3	CASSGVVPDTQYF	TGTGCCAGCAGTGGCGTTGTTCCAGATACGCAGTATTTT
TRBV19	NA	TRBJ1-1	CASRKGNEAFF	TGTGCCAGTAGGAAGGGGAATGAAGCTTTCTTT
TRBV29-1	NA	TRBJ2-1	CSSSRGGSSYNEQFF	TGCAGCTCATCTAGAGGGGGGTCTTCCTACAATGAGCAGTTCTTC
TRBV5-4	TRBD2	TRBJ2-3	CASSLGLAGVPDTDTQYF	TGTGCCAGCAGCTTGGGCCTAGCGGGGGTGCCTGACACAGATACGCAGTATTTT
TRBV6-5	NA	TRBJ1-2	CASKEGNYGYTF	TGTGCCAGCAAGGAGGGTAACTATGGCTACACCTTC
TRBV5-4	NA	TRBJ1-6	CASTRQRGGNSPLHF	TGTGCCAGCACCCGACAGAGGGGTGGTAATTCACCCCTCCACTTT
TRBV30	NA	TRBJ1-1	CAWSVRSEAFF	TGTGCCTGGAGTGTACGGTCTGAAGCTTTCTTT
TRBV19	TRBD1	TRBJ1-5	CASADRINQPQHF	TGTGCCAGTGCGGACAGGATCAATCAGCCCCAGCATTTT
TRBV6-6	NA	TRBJ1-4	CASSYRDRDEKLFF	TGTGCCAGCAGTTACCGGGACCGCGATGAAAAACTGTTTTTT
TRBV9	NA	TRBJ1-1	CASSVVVNTEAFF	TGTGCCAGCAGCGTAGTAGTGAACACTGAAGCTTTCTTT
TRBV6-5	TRBD1	TRBJ1-1	CASRSRGLFAEAFF	TGTGCCAGCAGAAGTAGGGGGCTGTTCGCTGAAGCTTTCTTT
TRBV7-2	TRBD1	TRBJ2-7	CASSLAWDRGLPYEQYF	TGTGCCAGCAGCTTGGCCTGGGACAGGGGCTTACCCTACGAGCAGTACTTC
TRBV9	TRBD2	TRBJ2-1	CASSTSGGDNEQFF	TGTGCCAGCAGCACTAGCGGGGGGGACAATGAGCAGTTCTTC
TRBV5-8	TRBD1	TRBJ2-7	CASSPGQGVSYEQYF	TGTGCCAGCAGCCCCGGACAGGGGGTCTCCTACGAGCAGTACTTC
TRBV5-1	TRBD2	TRBJ2-3	CASSPRLAGNTDTQYF	TGCGCCAGCAGCCCCCGACTAGCGGGCAACACAGATACGCAGTATTTT
TRBV9	NA	TRBJ1-2	CASSVSGQPNYGYTF	TGTGCCAGCAGCGTATCAGGACAGCCTAACTATGGCTACACCTTC
TRBV7-6	NA	TRBJ2-7	CASSLRGPYEQYF	TGTGCCAGCAGCTTAAGGGGTCCCTACGAGCAGTACTTC
TRBV6-5	TRBD1	TRBJ2-1	CASRPGQGRNEQFF	TGTGCCAGCAGACCGGGACAGGGTCGAAATGAGCAGTTCTTC
TRBV5-1	TRBD1	TRBJ1-3	CASSPRQGARTFSGNTIYF	TGCGCCAGCAGCCCCCGACAGGGCGCCCGCACATTCTCTGGAAACACCATATATTTT